The 4 T cell receptor beta chains below all came from one sample that was sequenced in a study of control samples from healthy donors and cancer patients. Clones were read by immunoSEQ multiplex PCR, and TCRdb kept only the in-frame ones, dropping some. The sample carries 100,000 or so clones, roughly 87% recorded once. The material sequenced was blood. The receptor set was obtained from a woman aged 45-60 years in good health.

The rearrangement joins TRBV28 to TRBJ2-1; 11 bases agree with TRBD1. The trim removed 5 bases at V and 8 bases at J, leaving 8 bases unmatched. The CDR3 has 15 amino acids. CDR1 and CDR2 (germline): MDHEN, SYDVKM. This CDR3 reads CASSRPGQGVHEQFF. The CDR3 bases are TGTGCCAGCAGTCGTCCGGGACAGGGGGTCCATGAGCAGTTCTTC. Looking up the rest from reference TRBV28 and TRBJ2-1 gives the full variable domain: DVKVTQSSRYLVKRTGEKVFLECVQDMDHENMFWYRQDPGLGLRLIYFSYDVKMKEKGDIPEGYSVSREKKERFSLILESASTNQTSMYLCASSRPGQGVHEQFFGPGTRLTVL.

The genes are TRBV11-2 and TRBJ2-1; the match to TRBD2 covers 12 bases. Germline lookup yields CDR1 SGHAT and CDR2 FQNNGV. The CDR3 has 17 amino acids. J was trimmed by 7 bases and V by 6 bases; bases with no gene match: 13. The CDR3 loop reads CASSLLIGLAGKNEQFF. DNA for the CDR3: TGTGCCAGCAGTCTCTTAATCGGACTAGCGGGAAAAAATGAGCAGTTCTTC. Full variable domain (rest looked up from reference TRBV11-2 and TRBJ2-1): EAGVAQSPRYKIIEKRQSVAFWCNPISGHATLYWYQQILGQGPKLLIQFQNNGVVDDSQLPKDRFSAERLKGVDSTLKIQPAKLEDSAVYLCASSLLIGLAGKNEQFFGPGTRLTVL.

The rearrangement uses TRBV3-1 (or the pseudogene TRBV3-2) and TRBJ1-1, with 8 bases aligning to TRBD1. V shed 0 bases and J 4 bases; nucleotides not matched to a gene: 10. Germline-derived CDR1 and CDR2 are LGHDT and YNNKEL (reference sequence). The CDR3 spans 17 residues. CDR3 loop: CASSQDGWGGTGTEAFF. The CDR3 DNA reads as TGTGCCAGCAGCCAAGATGGGTGGGGAGGGACAGGCACTGAAGCTTTCTTT.

The V and J genes are TRBV9 and TRBJ2-1; D is unclear. The CDR3 has 16 residues. The V end lost 0 bases, the J end lost 4 bases, and 14 bases lay between the germline ends. In germline, CDR1 is SGDLS, CDR2 YYNGEE. The CDR3 DNA sequence: TGTGCCAGCAGCGTAGAGCCATTGGTGGGATACAATGAGCAGTTCTTC. Protein: CASSVEPLVGYNEQFF. Filled out from reference TRBV9 and TRBJ2-1, the complete variable domain reads DSGVTQTPKHLITATGQRVTLRCSPRSGDLSVYWYQQSLDQGLQFLIQYYNGEERAKGNILERFSAQQFPDLHSELNLSSLELGDSALYFCASSVEPLVGYNEQFFGPGTRLTVL.